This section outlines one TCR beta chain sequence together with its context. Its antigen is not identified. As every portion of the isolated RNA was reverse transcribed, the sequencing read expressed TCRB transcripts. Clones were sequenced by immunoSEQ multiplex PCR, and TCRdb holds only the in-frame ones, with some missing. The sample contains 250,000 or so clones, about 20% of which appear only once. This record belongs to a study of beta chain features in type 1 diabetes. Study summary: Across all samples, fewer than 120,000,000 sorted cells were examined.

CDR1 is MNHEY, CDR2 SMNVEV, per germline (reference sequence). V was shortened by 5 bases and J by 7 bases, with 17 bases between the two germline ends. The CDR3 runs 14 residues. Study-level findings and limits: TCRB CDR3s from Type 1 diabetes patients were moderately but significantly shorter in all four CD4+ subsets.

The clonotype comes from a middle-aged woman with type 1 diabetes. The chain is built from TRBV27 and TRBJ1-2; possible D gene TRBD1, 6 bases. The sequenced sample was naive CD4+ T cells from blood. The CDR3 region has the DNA TGTGCCAGCAGTCTAACCCCAGGGGCGTCTGGCTACACCTTC. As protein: CASSLTPGASGYTF.